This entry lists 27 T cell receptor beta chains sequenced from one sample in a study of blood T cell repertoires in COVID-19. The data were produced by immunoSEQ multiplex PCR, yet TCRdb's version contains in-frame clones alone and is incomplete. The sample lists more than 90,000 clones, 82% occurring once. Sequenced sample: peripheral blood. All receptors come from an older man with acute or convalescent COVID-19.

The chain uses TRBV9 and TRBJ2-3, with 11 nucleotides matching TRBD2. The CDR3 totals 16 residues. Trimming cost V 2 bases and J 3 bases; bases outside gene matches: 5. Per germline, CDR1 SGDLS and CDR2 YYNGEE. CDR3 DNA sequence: TGTGCCAGCAGCGTTCGTAGCGGGGGGGGGACAGATACGCAGTATTTT. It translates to CASSVRSGGGTDTQYF.

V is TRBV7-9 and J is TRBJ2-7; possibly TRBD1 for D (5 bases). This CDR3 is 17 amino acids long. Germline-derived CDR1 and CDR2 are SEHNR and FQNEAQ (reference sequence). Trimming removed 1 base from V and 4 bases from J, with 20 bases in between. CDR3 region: CASSLVVREGARYEQYF. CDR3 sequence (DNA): TGTGCCAGCAGCTTAGTTGTGCGAGAAGGGGCCCGGTACGAGCAGTACTTC.

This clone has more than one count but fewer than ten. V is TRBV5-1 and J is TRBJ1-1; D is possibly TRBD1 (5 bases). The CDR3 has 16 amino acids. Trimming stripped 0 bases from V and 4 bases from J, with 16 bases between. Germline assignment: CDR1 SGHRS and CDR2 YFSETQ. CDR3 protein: CASSLVDWGGTTEAFF. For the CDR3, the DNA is TGCGCCAGCAGCTTGGTTGATTGGGGGGGAACCACTGAAGCTTTCTTT.

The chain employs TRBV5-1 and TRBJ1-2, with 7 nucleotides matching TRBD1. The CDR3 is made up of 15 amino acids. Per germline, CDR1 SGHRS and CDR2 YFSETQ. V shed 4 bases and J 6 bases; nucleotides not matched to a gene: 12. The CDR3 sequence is CASSTTPTGKNGYTF. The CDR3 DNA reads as TGCGCCAGCAGCACAACCCCGACAGGGAAGAATGGCTACACCTTC.

CDR3: CASSFMRTVTGEEPQHF. CDR3 DNA: TGTGCCAGCAGTTTCATGAGGACAGTCACGGGTGAGGAGCCCCAGCATTTT. This chain connects TRBV28 to TRBJ1-5; D might be TRBD1 (6 bases). The CDR3 loop spans 17 amino acids. V lost 3 bases and J lost 8, with 23 bases in between. The germline V gene encodes CDR1 MDHEN and CDR2 SYDVKM.

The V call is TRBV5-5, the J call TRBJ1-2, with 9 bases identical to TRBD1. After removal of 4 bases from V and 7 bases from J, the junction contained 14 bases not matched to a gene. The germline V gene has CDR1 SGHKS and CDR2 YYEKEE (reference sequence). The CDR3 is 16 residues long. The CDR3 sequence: CASSGDPGQGLSGYTF. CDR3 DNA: TGTGCCAGCAGCGGGGACCCGGGACAGGGCCTATCTGGCTACACCTTC.

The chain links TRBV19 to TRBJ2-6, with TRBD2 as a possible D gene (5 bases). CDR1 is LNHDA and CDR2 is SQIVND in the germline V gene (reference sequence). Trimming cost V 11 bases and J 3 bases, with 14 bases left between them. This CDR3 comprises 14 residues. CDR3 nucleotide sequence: TGTGCCGTCGGGATGAGTGGTGGGGCCAACGTCCTGACTTTC. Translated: CAVGMSGGANVLTF.

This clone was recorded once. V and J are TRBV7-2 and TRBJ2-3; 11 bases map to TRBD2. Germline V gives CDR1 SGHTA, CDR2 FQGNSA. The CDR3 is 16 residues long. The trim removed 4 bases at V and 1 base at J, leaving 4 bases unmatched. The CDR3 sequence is CASSYLLAGGTDTQYF. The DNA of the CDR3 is TGTGCCAGCAGCTACCTACTAGCGGGAGGCACAGATACGCAGTATTTT.

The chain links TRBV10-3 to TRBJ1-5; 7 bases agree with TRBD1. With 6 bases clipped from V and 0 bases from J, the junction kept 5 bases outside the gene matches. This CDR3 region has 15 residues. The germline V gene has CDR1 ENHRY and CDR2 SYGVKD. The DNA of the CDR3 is TGTGCCATCAGCGGACAGGTAGATAGCAATCAGCCCCAGCATTTT. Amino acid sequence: CAISGQVDSNQPQHF.

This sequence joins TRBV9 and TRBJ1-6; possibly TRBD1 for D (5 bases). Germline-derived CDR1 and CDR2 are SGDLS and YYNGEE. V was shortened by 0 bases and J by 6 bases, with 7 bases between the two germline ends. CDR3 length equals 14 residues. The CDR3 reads CASSVGQPNSPLHF. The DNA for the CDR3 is TGTGCCAGCAGCGTAGGACAGCCTAATTCACCCCTCCACTTT.

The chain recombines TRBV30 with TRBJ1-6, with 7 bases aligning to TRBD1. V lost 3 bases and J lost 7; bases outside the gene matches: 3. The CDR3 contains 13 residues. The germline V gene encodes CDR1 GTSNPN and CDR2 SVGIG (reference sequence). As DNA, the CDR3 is TGTGCCTGGAGGACAGGGACGAATTCACCCCTCCACTTT. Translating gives CAWRTGTNSPLHF.

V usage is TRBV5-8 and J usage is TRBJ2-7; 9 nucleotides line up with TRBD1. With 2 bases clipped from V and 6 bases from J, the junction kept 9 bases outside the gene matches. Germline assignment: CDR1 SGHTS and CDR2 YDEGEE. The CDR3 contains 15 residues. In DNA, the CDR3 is TGTGCCAGCAGCTTAAGGGACAGGGAGTTGGGCGAGCAGTACTTC. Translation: CASSLRDRELGEQYF.

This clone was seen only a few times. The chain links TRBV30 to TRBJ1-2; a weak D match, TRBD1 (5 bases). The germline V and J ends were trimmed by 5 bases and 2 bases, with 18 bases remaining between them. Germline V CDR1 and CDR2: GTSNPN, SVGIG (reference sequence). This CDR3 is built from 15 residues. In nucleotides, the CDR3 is TGTGCCTGGGCTTGGGGCCAGGGCGCGAACTATGGCTACACCTTC. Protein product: CAWAWGQGANYGYTF.

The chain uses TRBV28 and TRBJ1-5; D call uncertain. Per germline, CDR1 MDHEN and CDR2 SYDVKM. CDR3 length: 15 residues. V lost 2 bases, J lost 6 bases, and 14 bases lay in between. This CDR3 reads CASSLSSLRGQPQHF. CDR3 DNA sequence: TGTGCCAGCAGTTTAAGTTCCCTACGCGGTCAGCCCCAGCATTTT.

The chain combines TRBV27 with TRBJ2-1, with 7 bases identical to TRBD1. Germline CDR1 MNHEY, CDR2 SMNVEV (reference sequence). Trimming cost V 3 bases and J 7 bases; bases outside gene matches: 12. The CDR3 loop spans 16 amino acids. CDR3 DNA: TGTGCCAGCAGTTTCCCCGGACAGGCCGGACGTAATGAGCAGTTCTTC. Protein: CASSFPGQAGRNEQFF.

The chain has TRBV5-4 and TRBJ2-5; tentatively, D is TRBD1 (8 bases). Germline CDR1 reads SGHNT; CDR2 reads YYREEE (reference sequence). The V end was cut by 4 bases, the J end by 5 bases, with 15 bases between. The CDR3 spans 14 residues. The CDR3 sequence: CASSVDRGGETQYF. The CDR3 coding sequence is TGTGCCAGCAGCGTAGACAGGGGAGGGGAGACCCAGTACTTC.

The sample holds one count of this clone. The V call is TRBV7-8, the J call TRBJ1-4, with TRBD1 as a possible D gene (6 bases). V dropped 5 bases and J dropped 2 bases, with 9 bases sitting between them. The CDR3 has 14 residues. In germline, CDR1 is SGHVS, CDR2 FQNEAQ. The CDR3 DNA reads TGTGCCAGCAGCCGAGACAGGACTAATGAAAAACTGTTTTTT. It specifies CASSRDRTNEKLFF.

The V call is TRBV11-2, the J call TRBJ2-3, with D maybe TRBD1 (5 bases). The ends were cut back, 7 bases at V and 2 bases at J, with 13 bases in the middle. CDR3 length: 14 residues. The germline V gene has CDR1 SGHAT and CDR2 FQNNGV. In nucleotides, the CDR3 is TGTGCCAGCACCCAAGACAGAACCACAGATACGCAGTATTTT. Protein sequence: CASTQDRTTDTQYF.

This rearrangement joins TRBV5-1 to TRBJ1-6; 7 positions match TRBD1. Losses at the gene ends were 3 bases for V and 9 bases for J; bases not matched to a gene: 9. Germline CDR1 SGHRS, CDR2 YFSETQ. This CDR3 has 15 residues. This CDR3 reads CASSSGYGQASPLHF. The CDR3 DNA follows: TGCGCCAGCAGCTCCGGCTATGGACAGGCTTCACCCCTCCACTTT.

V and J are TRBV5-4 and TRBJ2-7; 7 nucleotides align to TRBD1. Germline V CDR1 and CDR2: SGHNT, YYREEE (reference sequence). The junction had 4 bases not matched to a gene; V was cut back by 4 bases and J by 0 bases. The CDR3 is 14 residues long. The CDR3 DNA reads TGTGCCAGCAGCGACGGGACAGCCTCCTACGAGCAGTACTTC. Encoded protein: CASSDGTASYEQYF.

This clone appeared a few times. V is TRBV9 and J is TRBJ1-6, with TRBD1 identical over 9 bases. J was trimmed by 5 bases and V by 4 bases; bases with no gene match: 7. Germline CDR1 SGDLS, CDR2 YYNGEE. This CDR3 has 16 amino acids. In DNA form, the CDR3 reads TGTGCCAGCAGCCCCCAACAGGGGGCAAATAATTCACCCCTCCACTTT. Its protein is CASSPQQGANNSPLHF.

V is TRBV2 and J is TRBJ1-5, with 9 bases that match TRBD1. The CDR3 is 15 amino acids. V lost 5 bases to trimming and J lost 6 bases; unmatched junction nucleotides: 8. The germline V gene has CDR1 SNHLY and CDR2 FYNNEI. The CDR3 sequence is CASSKGTGLGQPQHF. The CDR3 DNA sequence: TGTGCCAGCAGTAAAGGGACAGGGTTGGGTCAGCCCCAGCATTTT.

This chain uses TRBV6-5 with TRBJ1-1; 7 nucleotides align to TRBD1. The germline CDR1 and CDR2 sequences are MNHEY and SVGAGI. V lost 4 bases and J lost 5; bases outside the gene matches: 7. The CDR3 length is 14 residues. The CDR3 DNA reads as TGTGCCAGCAGTTCAACAGGGGTTCGAACTGAAGCTTTCTTT. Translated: CASSSTGVRTEAFF.

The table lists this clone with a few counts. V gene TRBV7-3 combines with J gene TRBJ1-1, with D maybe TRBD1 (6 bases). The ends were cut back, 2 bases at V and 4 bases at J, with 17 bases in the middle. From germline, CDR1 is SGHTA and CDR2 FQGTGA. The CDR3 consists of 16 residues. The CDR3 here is CASSLGSGGSVTEAFF. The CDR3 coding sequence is TGTGCCAGCAGCTTAGGGTCTGGGGGCTCTGTCACTGAAGCTTTCTTT.

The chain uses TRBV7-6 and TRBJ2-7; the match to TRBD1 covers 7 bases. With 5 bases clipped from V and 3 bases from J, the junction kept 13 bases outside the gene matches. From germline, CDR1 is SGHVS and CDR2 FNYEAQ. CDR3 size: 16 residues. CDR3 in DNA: TGTGCCAGCAGCGATGTCCTTGACAGGGCCTGCTACGAGCAGTACTTC. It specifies CASSDVLDRACYEQYF.

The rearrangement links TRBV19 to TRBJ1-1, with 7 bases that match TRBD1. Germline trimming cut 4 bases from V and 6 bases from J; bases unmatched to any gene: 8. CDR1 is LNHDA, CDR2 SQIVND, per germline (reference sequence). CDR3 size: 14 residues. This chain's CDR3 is CASSTTGFSAEAFF. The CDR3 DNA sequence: TGTGCCAGTAGTACGACAGGGTTTTCCGCTGAAGCTTTCTTT.

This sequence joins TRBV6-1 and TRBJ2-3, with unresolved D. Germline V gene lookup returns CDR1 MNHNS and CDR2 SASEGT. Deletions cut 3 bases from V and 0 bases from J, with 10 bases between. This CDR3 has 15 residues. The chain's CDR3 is CASSEFDKSTDTQYF. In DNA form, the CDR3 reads TGTGCCAGCAGTGAGTTCGACAAGAGCACAGATACGCAGTATTTT.